This paragraph covers one T cell receptor (beta chain) sequence. This entry comes from a study of blood T cell repertoires in COVID-19. Study-level information: The analysed material was cDNA or gDNA that came from T cells, B-cell-depleted T cells, or PBMCs.

J lost 7 bases, V lost 6 bases, and 14 bases had no gene match. Germline CDR1 reads SGHAT; CDR2 reads FQNNGV. The CDR3 runs 16 residues. Produced via immunoSEQ multiplex PCR; TCRdb's table is partial and in-frame only. The repertoire holds around 300,000 clones, with 85% to 90% as singletons. This chain connects TRBV11-2 to TRBJ1-2; 10 bases are a match to TRBD1. The origin of this receptor is a woman in her twenties or thirties with COVID-19, enrolled during active disease. Sequencing was done on a sample of peripheral blood. CDR3 DNA: TGTGCCAGCAGGCGCCCGGGACAGGGGTTTAGTGGTGGCTACACCTTC. Its translation is CASRRPGQGFSGGYTF.